This T cell receptor beta chain was captured by sequencing in a study of identical twins. V lost 5 bases and J 5 bases, leaving 22 bases between the germline ends. This CDR3 spans 17 amino acids. CDR1 and CDR2 (germline): MDHEN, SYDVKM. A note on this clonotype: Its target is unknown.

Study results and caveats: Whereas memory repertoires showed no such difference, abundant cord blood beta clonotypes carried fewer insertions.

MiXCR, run by TCRdb on the 5' RACE reads, gives a single entry per CDR3 protein. The data hold hundreds of thousands of distinct CDR3 sequences, with just over 7% observed a single time. This sample also appeared in a second study, on yellow fever vaccine responses in identical twins. Turning to that study: Reported findings indicate that twins' vaccine T cell responses seemed partially convergent, partially personalized.

This clonotype was sampled from a woman aged 18 to 35 in good health. The chain couples TRBV28 to TRBJ2-1, with D perhaps TRBD2 (6 bases). Sequenced: PBMCs. CDR3 sequence reads: CASSNGLGGLTNNEQFF. The CDR3 coding sequence is TGTGCCAGCAGTAATGGGTTGGGGGGACTTACTAACAATGAGCAGTTCTTC.